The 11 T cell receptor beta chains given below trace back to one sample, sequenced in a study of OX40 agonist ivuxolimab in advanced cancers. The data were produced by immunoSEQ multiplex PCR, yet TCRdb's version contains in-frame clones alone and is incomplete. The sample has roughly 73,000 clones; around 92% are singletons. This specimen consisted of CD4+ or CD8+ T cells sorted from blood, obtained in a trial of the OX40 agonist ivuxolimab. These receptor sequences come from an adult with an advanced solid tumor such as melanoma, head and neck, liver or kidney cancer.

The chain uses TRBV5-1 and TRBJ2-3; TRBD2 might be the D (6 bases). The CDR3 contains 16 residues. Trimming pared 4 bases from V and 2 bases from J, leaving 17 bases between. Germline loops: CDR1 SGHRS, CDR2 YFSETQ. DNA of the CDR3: TGCGCCAGCAGCCCCTCAGGGTGGACTAACACAGATACGCAGTATTTT. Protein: CASSPSGWTNTDTQYF.

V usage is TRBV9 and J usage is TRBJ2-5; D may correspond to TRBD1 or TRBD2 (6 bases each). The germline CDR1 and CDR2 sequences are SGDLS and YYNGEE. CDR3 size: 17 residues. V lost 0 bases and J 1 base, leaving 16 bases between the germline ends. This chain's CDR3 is CASSVGAGGGPQETQYF. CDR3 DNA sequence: TGTGCCAGCAGCGTAGGGGCCGGGGGCGGCCCCCAAGAGACCCAGTACTTC.

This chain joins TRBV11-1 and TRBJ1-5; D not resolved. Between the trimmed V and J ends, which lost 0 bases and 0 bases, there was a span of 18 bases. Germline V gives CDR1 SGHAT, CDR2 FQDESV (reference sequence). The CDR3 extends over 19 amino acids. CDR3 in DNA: TGTGCCAGCAGCTTAGCTGACGGGCCCAGCTTTTATAGCAATCAGCCCCAGCATTTT. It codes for CASSLADGPSFYSNQPQHF.

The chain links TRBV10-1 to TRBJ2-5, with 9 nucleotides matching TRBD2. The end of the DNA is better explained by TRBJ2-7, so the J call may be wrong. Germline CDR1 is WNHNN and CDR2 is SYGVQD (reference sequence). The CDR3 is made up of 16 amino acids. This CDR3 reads CASSGPAGGNTYEQYF. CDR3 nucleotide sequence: TGCGCCAGCAGTGGGCCGGCGGGGGGGAATACCTACGAGCAGTACTTC.

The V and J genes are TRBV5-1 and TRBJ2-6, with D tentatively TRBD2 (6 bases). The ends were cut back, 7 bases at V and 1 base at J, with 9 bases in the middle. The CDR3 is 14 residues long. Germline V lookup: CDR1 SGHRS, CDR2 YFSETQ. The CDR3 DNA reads TGCGCCAGCGGGGAGGAGTCTGGGGCCAACGTCCTGACTTTC. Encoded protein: CASGEESGANVLTF.

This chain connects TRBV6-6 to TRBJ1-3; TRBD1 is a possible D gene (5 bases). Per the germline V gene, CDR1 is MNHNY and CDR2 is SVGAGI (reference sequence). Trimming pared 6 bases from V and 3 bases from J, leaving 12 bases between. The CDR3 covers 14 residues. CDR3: CASRPGFGGNTIYF. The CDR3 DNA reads TGTGCCAGCAGGCCAGGGTTCGGTGGAAACACCATATATTTT.

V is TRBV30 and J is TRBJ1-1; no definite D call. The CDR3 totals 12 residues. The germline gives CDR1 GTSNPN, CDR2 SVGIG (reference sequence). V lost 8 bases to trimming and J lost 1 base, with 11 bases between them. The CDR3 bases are TGTGCCCGTTCGACCGAGAACACTGAAGCTTTCTTT. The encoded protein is CARSTENTEAFF.

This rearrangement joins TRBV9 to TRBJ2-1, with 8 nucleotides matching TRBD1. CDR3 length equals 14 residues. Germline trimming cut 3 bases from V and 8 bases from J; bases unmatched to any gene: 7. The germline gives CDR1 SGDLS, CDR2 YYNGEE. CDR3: CASSARQGIDEQFF. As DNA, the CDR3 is TGTGCCAGCAGCGCCCGACAGGGGATCGATGAGCAGTTCTTC. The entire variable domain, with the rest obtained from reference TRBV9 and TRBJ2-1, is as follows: DSGVTQTPKHLITATGQRVTLRCSPRSGDLSVYWYQQSLDQGLQFLIQYYNGEERAKGNILERFSAQQFPDLHSELNLSSLELGDSALYFCASSARQGIDEQFFGPGTRLTVL.

The chain's CDR3 is CASSLAASGIHEQYF. In DNA, the CDR3 is TGTGCCAGCAGCTTGGCGGCTAGCGGGATCCACGAGCAGTACTTC. V is TRBV5-4 and J is TRBJ2-7; 9 bases agree with TRBD2. CDR1 and CDR2 (germline): SGHNT, YYREEE (reference sequence). V lost 0 bases, J lost 5 bases, and 6 bases stayed unmatched. The CDR3 totals 15 residues.

The CDR3 reads CASGREKNNEQFF. DNA for the CDR3: TGTGCCAGCGGGCGGGAGAAGAACAATGAGCAGTTCTTC. The V gene is TRBV11-3, the J gene TRBJ2-1, with 7 bases matching TRBD2. This CDR3 has 13 amino acids. J was trimmed by 5 bases and V by 8 bases; bases with no gene match: 6. Germline V gene lookup returns CDR1 SGHNT and CDR2 YENEEA.

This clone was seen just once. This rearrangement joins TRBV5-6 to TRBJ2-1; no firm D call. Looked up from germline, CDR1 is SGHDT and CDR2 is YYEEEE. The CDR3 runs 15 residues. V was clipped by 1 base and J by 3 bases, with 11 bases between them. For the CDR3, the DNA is TGTGCCAGCAGCTTGTGGACCACCTACTACAATGAGCAGTTCTTC. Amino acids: CASSLWTTYYNEQFF.